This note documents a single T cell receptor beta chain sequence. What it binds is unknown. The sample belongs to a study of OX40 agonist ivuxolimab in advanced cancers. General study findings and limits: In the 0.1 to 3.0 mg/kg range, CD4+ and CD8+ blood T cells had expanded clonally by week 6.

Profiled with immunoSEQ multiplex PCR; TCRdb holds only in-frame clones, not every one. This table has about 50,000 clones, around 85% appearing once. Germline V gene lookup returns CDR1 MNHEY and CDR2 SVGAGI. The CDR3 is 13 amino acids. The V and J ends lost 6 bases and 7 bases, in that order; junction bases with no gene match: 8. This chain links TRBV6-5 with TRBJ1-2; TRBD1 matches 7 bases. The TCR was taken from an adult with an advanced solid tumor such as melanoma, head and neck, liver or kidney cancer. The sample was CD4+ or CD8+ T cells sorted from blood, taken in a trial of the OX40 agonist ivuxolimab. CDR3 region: CASRQGKFFGYTF. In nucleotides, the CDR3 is TGTGCCAGCAGACAGGGGAAATTTTTTGGCTACACCTTC.